The 3 T cell receptor beta chains below were found in one sample sequenced in a study of blood T cell repertoires in COVID-19. Measured with immunoSEQ multiplex PCR; TCRdb has only the in-frame clones, and not every one. The sample lists a few hundred thousand clones; around 92% were seen once. Sequenced input: peripheral blood. These receptors were collected from a person between 18 and 35 years old with COVID-19, enrolled during active disease.

V and J are TRBV7-3 and TRBJ2-5; a weak D match, TRBD2 (7 bases). Germline-derived CDR1 and CDR2 are SGHTA and FQGTGA. V was shortened by 4 bases and J by 2 bases, with 14 bases between the two germline ends. The CDR3 has 15 amino acids. CDR3 protein: CASSWSGEGQETQYF. CDR3 coding DNA: TGTGCCAGCAGCTGGTCAGGGGAGGGTCAAGAGACCCAGTACTTC.

This chain connects TRBV3-1 (or the pseudogene TRBV3-2) to TRBJ2-7, with D possibly matching TRBD1 (6 bases). V was clipped by 4 bases and J by 3 bases, with 13 bases between them. Germline V gene sequence: CDR1 LGHDT, CDR2 YNNKEL (reference sequence). The CDR3 length is 14 residues. This CDR3 is CASSRGQTNYEQYF. The CDR3 DNA reads as TGTGCCAGCAGCCGAGGACAGACAAACTACGAGCAGTACTTC.

V usage is TRBV7-9 and J usage is TRBJ2-1, with a possible D match to TRBD1 (5 bases). Trimming left V 1 base short and J 8 bases short, with 12 bases between. This CDR3 region has 14 residues. Germline CDR1 reads SEHNR; CDR2 reads FQNEAQ (reference sequence). CDR3 sequence: CASSLVQGQDEQFF. CDR3 nucleotides: TGTGCCAGCAGCTTAGTCCAGGGTCAGGATGAGCAGTTCTTC.